This TCR beta chain was found in a study of blood T cells in healthy people across ages. This clonotype was found a few times. The CDR3 length is 9 residues. Germline CDR1 reads GTSNPN; CDR2 reads SVGIG (reference sequence). A second PCR, run for roughly 7 to 11 cycles, used a sample-barcoded 5' primer plus a J-beta primer mix. Using its own MiXCR run on the 5' RACE reads, TCRdb lists one record per CDR3 protein. The repertoire holds about 1,500,000 distinct CDR3 sequences, 25% to 30% seen once, with more than 6% in the top ten. A minimum of 5.5 micrograms of total RNA was extracted per sample. This rearrangement joins TRBV30 to TRBJ1-2; 8 bases map to TRBD1. The clonotype originates from a woman in her 30s in good health. The sample taken for sequencing was blood. The CDR3 here is CATGDGYTF. CDR3 nucleotides: TGTGCGACAGGGGACGGCTACACCTTC. Complete variable domain (other parts from reference TRBV30 and TRBJ1-2): SQTIHQWPATLVQPVGSPLSLECTVEGTSNPNLYWYRQAAGRGLQLLFYSVGIGQISSEVPQNLSASRPQDRQFILSSKKLLLSDSGFYLCATGDGYTFGSGTRLTVV.